A selection of T cell receptor beta chains follows, all from one sample in a study of T cell repertoires in cytomegalovirus infection. One entry per CDR3 protein results from TCRdb running MiXCR on the reads. The sample holds about half a million distinct CDR3 sequences, 30% to 40% seen once. For these TCRs, the target antigens are not known. The material was cultured PBMCs, obtained from culture after CMV antigen stimulation. The receptors derive from a human donor in good health (CMV status not recorded). Some clones in this sample may be carry-over from other donors' samples. Each CDR3 is given with its conserved first and last residue. Each record gives: clone size, D gene, V gene, J gene, CDR3 DNA, CDR3 protein. The D gene is left open where the match is weak. Clone sizes are given selectively: once, few, many, or a class where the clone is expanded.

few,-,TRBV5-4,TRBJ2-2,TGTGCCAGCAGACGGGAGTCCGGGGAGCTGTTTTTT,CASRRESGELFF
few,-,TRBV11-2,TRBJ2-7,TGTGCCAGCAGCTTAGGACCCTGGTACGAGCAGTACTTC,CASSLGPWYEQYF
few,TRBD1,TRBV3-1,TRBJ1-6,TGTGCCAGCAGCCGAGTAAGGGGACAGGAGAATTCACCCCTCCACTTT,CASSRVRGQENSPLHF
-,TRBD2,TRBV12-5,TRBJ2-1,TGTGCTAGTGGTTTGGTCACGGGAGGTACCTACAATGAGCAGTTCTTC,CASGLVTGGTYNEQFF
few,-,TRBV7-2,TRBJ2-1,TGTGCCAGCAGCCTCCGGTCCCTTTCAGAGCAGTTCTTC,CASSLRSLSEQFF
-,-,TRBV2,TRBJ1-5,TGTGCCAGCAGGCAGGGAGCGAGAATGAGCAATCAGCCCCAGCATTTT,CASRQGARMSNQPQHF
-,-,TRBV28,TRBJ2-3,TGTGCCAGCGTTTCGGGCGGGAGCACAGATACGCAGTATTTT,CASVSGGSTDTQYF
-,TRBD2,TRBV19,TRBJ2-5,TGTGCCAGTAGTGAAGGCGGGAGAGGAGAGACCCAGTACTTC,CASSEGGRGETQYF
-,TRBD1,TRBV6-1,TRBJ2-7,TGTGCCAGCAGTCCCAATAATCGACAGGGGATGGCGAAGCAGTACTTC,CASSPNNRQGMAKQYF
-,-,TRBV7-9,TRBJ2-5,TGTGCCAGCAGCCGAACGTCACACGAAGAGACCCAGTACTTC,CASSRTSHEETQYF
once,-,TRBV10-3,TRBJ2-6,TGTGCCATCAGTGGGATAAGGTTCCCCCCCACTGGGGCCAACGTCCTGACTTTC,CAISGIRFPPTGANVLTF
-,-,TRBV5-8,TRBJ1-1,TGTGCCAGCAGCTTGGCGGTTCGGCCTACCAAGAACACTGAAGCTTTCTTT,CASSLAVRPTKNTEAFF
few,TRBD1,TRBV6-2/TRBV6-3,TRBJ1-1,TGTGCCAGCAGTTACGGCCGTGGGACAGGCTTCACAATGAACACTGAAGCTTTCTTT,CASSYGRGTGFTMNTEAFF
-,-,TRBV6-6,TRBJ2-2,TGTGCCAGCATCGCAGGGGTCGGAGGTTTTTTCGGGGAGCTGTTTTTT,CASIAGVGGFFGELFF
-,-,TRBV4-1,TRBJ1-5,TGCGCCAGCAGCCAAGGTCAGGGGTCGACCGTCAATCAGCCCCAGCATTTT,CASSQGQGSTVNQPQHF
-,-,TRBV20-1,TRBJ2-1,TGCAGTGCTAAGAAGGCAGGGTTCGGTGAGCAGTTCTTC,CSAKKAGFGEQFF
-,TRBD1,TRBV20-1,TRBJ1-2,TGCAGTGCTAGCCCCGGGACAGACTATGGCTACACCTTC,CSASPGTDYGYTF